These T cell receptor beta chains were read from a single sample in a study of blood T cell repertoires in COVID-19. Sequencing was performed with immunoSEQ multiplex PCR; in TCRdb, only in-frame clones are kept and a portion is missing. The repertoire consists of more than 450,000 clones, with around 87% occurring once and the leading ten covering 0.7%. The sequencing input was PBMCs or T cells enriched from blood (not recorded which). All receptors derive from a woman aged 18-35 years who had recovered from COVID-19. CDR3s leave out the opening cysteine and the closing phenylalanine or tryptophan. Fields, in order: CDR3 length, clone size, V gene, CDR3 protein. Only part of the rows carry a size: once, few, many, or a class if the clone is expanded.

cdr3_length: 10
clone_size: -
v_call: TRBV7-9
cdr3_aa: ASSSHEVDAF

cdr3_length: 12
clone_size: -
v_call: TRBV30
cdr3_aa: AWSVRLAGDEQY

cdr3_length: 12
clone_size: -
v_call: TRBV2
cdr3_aa: ASSRGRTQEEQY

cdr3_length: 18
clone_size: -
v_call: TRBV5-1
cdr3_aa: ASSLVGAESLSYSGNTIY

cdr3_length: 11
clone_size: -
v_call: TRBV3-1/TRBV3-2
cdr3_aa: ASSPTTLYEQY

cdr3_length: 11
clone_size: -
v_call: TRBV27
cdr3_aa: ASSNRENTEAF

cdr3_length: 12
clone_size: -
v_call: TRBV30
cdr3_aa: AWSVGSPFYGYT

cdr3_length: 14
clone_size: -
v_call: TRBV6-4
cdr3_aa: ASSDGGSRVRETQY

cdr3_length: 13
clone_size: -
v_call: TRBV5-5
cdr3_aa: ASSFLVAGINEQY

cdr3_length: 10
clone_size: -
v_call: TRBV29-1
cdr3_aa: SVGSLRDKQY

cdr3_length: 11
clone_size: -
v_call: TRBV9
cdr3_aa: ASSARTGYGYT

cdr3_length: 11
clone_size: -
v_call: TRBV12-3/TRBV12-4
cdr3_aa: ASIRTGGYEQY

cdr3_length: 12
clone_size: -
v_call: TRBV12-5
cdr3_aa: ASGSTGSNQPQH

cdr3_length: 11
clone_size: -
v_call: TRBV12-3/TRBV12-4
cdr3_aa: ASSLQGRGGYT

cdr3_length: 13
clone_size: -
v_call: TRBV18
cdr3_aa: ASSPTTGGSDGYT

cdr3_length: 13
clone_size: -
v_call: TRBV28
cdr3_aa: ASSSGQGSVYEQY

cdr3_length: 14
clone_size: -
v_call: TRBV5-1
cdr3_aa: ASSLASLGGNSPLH

cdr3_length: 11
clone_size: -
v_call: TRBV24-1
cdr3_aa: ATFNLSNQPQH

cdr3_length: 12
clone_size: few
v_call: TRBV27
cdr3_aa: ASRWGDLLSVYT

cdr3_length: 12
clone_size: -
v_call: TRBV6-5
cdr3_aa: ASSPWEVNTEAF

cdr3_length: 12
clone_size: -
v_call: TRBV30
cdr3_aa: AWSVMGGYNEQF

cdr3_length: 11
clone_size: few
v_call: TRBV19
cdr3_aa: ASIQTGENIQY

cdr3_length: 16
clone_size: -
v_call: TRBV19
cdr3_aa: ASCDLTGARAANEKLF

cdr3_length: 13
clone_size: -
v_call: TRBV25-1
cdr3_aa: ASSEGGQGYEKLF

cdr3_length: 13
clone_size: -
v_call: TRBV2
cdr3_aa: ASSPRTADNYGYT

cdr3_length: 14
clone_size: -
v_call: TRBV5-8
cdr3_aa: ASSPPSGQGANGYT

cdr3_length: 13
clone_size: -
v_call: TRBV11-2
cdr3_aa: ASSLGGGYNQPQH

cdr3_length: 13
clone_size: -
v_call: TRBV18
cdr3_aa: ASSPPQGEDTEAF

cdr3_length: 12
clone_size: -
v_call: TRBV5-1
cdr3_aa: ASSLGQGRNTIY

cdr3_length: 13
clone_size: -
v_call: TRBV28
cdr3_aa: ASSPVQGAVNIQY

cdr3_length: 11
clone_size: -
v_call: TRBV9
cdr3_aa: ASSPGWSYGYT

cdr3_length: 10
clone_size: -
v_call: TRBV28
cdr3_aa: ASSLAGQDHT

cdr3_length: 10
clone_size: -
v_call: TRBV7-9
cdr3_aa: ASSRGQGEAF

cdr3_length: 16
clone_size: -
v_call: TRBV23-1
cdr3_aa: ASSRDSTLGSVNQPQH

cdr3_length: 15
clone_size: -
v_call: TRBV11-2
cdr3_aa: ASSRYHLAGSQETQY

cdr3_length: 15
clone_size: few
v_call: TRBV5-1
cdr3_aa: ASTSQPSGQGVGELF

cdr3_length: 15
clone_size: -
v_call: TRBV7-8
cdr3_aa: ASTLEPDTADGNTIY

cdr3_length: 12
clone_size: -
v_call: TRBV5-1
cdr3_aa: ASSLEGGSRGYT

cdr3_length: 11
clone_size: -
v_call: TRBV6-5
cdr3_aa: ASSLSGANVLT

cdr3_length: 12
clone_size: -
v_call: TRBV28
cdr3_aa: ASNQGQPNTEAF

cdr3_length: 13
clone_size: -
v_call: TRBV7-3
cdr3_aa: ASSPGQSSTDTQY

cdr3_length: 12
clone_size: -
v_call: TRBV18
cdr3_aa: ASSPRVPTGELF

cdr3_length: 10
clone_size: -
v_call: TRBV12-3/TRBV12-4
cdr3_aa: ASSLTRTEAF

cdr3_length: 12
clone_size: -
v_call: TRBV28
cdr3_aa: ASKNPGHLTEAF

cdr3_length: 15
clone_size: -
v_call: TRBV7-6
cdr3_aa: ASSLTGGTGGNTEAF